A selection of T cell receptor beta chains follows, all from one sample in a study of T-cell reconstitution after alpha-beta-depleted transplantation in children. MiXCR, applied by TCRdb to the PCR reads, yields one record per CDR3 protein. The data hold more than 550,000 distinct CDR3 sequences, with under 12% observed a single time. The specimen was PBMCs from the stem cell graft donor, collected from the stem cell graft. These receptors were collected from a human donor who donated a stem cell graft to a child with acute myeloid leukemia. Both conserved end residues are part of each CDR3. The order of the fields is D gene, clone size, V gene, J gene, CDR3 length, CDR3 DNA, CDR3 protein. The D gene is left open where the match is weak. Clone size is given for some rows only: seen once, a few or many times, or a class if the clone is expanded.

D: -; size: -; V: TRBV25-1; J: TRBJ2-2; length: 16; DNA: TGTGCCAGCAGTCCTGATGACACCTCCAACACCGGGGAGCTGTTTTTT; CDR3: CASSPDDTSNTGELFF
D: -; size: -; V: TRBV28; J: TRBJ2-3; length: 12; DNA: TGTGCCAGCGGCCTTGGGACAGATACGCAGTATTTT; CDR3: CASGLGTDTQYF
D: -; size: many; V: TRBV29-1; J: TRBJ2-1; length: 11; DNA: TGCAGCGCCAAACTAGTTCATGAGCAGTTCTTC; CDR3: CSAKLVHEQFF
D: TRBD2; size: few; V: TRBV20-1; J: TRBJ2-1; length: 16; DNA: TGCAGTGCTCCGGTTCAGCGACTAGCGGGGTCATATGAGCAGTTCTTC; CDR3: CSAPVQRLAGSYEQFF
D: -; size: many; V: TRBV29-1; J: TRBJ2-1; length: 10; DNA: TGCAGCGTGGGGGCGGAGGTCCTGTTCTTC; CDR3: CSVGAEVLFF
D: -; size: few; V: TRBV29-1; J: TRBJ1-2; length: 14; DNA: TGCAGCGTTGAAATTCCAGGGAGAGGGAATGGCTACACCTTC; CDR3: CSVEIPGRGNGYTF
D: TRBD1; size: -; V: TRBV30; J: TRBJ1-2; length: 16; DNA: TGTGCCTGGATCCGACAGGGGAATCCTTCCTTCTATGGCTACACCTTC; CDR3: CAWIRQGNPSFYGYTF
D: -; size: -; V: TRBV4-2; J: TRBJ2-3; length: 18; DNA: TGTGCCAGCAGCCAGACAATCAAGAGGGTGCAAAGCACAGATACGCAGTATTTT; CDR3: CASSQTIKRVQSTDTQYF
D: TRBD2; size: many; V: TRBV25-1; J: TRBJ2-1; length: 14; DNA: TGTGCCAGCAGGACGCCGGGACTATACAATGAGCAGTTCTTC; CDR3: CASRTPGLYNEQFF
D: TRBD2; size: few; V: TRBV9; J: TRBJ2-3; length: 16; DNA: TGTGCCAGCAGCGTCAGCGGGAGTGTTGGCACAGATACGCAGTATTTT; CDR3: CASSVSGSVGTDTQYF
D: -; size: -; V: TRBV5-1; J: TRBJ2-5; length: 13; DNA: TGCGCCAGCAGCTTGTCGCTAGGAGAGACCCAGTACTTC; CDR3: CASSLSLGETQYF
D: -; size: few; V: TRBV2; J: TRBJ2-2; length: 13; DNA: TGTGCCAGCAGTGAATCGAACACCGGGGAGCTGTTTTTT; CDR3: CASSESNTGELFF
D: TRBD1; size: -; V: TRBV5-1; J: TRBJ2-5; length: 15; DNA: TGCGCCAGCGGAGAAGTCGGACAGGGGAGGGAGACCCAGTACTTC; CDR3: CASGEVGQGRETQYF
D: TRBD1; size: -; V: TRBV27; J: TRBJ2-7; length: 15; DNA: TGTGCCAGTAATATCGGACAGGGGGCTTATACGGAGCAGTACTTC; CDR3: CASNIGQGAYTEQYF
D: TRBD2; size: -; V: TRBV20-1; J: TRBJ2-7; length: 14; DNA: TGCAGTGCCCCCGCCGGCGGGAGTGTCTACGAGCAGTACTTC; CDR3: CSAPAGGSVYEQYF
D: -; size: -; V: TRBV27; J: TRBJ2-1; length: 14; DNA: TGTGCCAGCAGACTCCTTGGGGGCGTGAATGAGCAGTTCTTC; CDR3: CASRLLGGVNEQFF
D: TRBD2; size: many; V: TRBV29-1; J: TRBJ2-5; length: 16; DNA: TGCAGCGTTGAAGAGGGACTAGCGGGACTGGGGGAGACCCAGTACTTC; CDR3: CSVEEGLAGLGETQYF
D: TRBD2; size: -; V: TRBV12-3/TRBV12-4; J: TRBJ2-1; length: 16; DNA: TGTGCCAGCACCTCTAGCGGGCCCTTCTCCTACAATGAGCAGTTCTTC; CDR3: CASTSSGPFSYNEQFF
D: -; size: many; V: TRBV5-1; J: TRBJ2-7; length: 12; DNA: TGCGCCAGCAGTGCAGGGAAGTACGAGCAGTACTTC; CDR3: CASSAGKYEQYF
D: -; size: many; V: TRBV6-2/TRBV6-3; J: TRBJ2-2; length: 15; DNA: TGTGCCAGCAGACCGAGCGGGCTTATAGCCGGGGAGCTGTTTTTT; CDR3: CASRPSGLIAGELFF
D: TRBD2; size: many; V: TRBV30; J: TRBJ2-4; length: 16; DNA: TGTGCCCATGGGACTAGCGGGAGAGGAACCAAAAACATTCAGTACTTC; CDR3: CAHGTSGRGTKNIQYF
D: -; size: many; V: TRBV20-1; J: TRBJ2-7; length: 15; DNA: TGCAGTGCCCGATCTCTCGGCGGTAGGAGGGACGAGCAGTACTTC; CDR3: CSARSLGGRRDEQYF
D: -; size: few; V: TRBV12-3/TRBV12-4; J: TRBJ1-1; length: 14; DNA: TGTGCCAGCAGTTTAACGACAGCAAACACTGAAGCTTTCTTT; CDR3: CASSLTTANTEAFF
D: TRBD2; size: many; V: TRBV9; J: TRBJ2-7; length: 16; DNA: TGTGCCAGTGGGTCATCCGGGACTAGCGGTTCCTACGAGCAGTACTTC; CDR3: CASGSSGTSGSYEQYF
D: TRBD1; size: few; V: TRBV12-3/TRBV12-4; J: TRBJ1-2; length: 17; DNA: TGTGCCAGCAGTTTGCGACAGGGCAGCGGGGCGGAGTATGGCTACACCTTC; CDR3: CASSLRQGSGAEYGYTF
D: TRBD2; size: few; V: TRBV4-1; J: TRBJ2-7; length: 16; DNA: TGCGCCAGCAGCCAAGAGTCTCCGGGACTATCCTACGAGCAGTACTTC; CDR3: CASSQESPGLSYEQYF
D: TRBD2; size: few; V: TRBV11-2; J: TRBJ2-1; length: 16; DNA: TGTGCCAGCAGCTTAGCGATTAGCGGGAAGCTCAATGAGCAGTTCTTC; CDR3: CASSLAISGKLNEQFF
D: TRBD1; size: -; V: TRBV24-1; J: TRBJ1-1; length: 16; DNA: TGTGCCACCAGTGGAAGGACAGGGGGAATGAACACTGAAGCTTTCTTT; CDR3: CATSGRTGGMNTEAFF
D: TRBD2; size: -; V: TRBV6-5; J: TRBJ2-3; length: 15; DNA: TGTGCCAGCAGTTCGGGACTAGCGTCTTCAGATACGCAGTATTTT; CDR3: CASSSGLASSDTQYF
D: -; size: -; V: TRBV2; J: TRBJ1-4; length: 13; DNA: TGTGCCAGCAGTGAAGAGATAAATGAAAAACTGTTTTTT; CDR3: CASSEEINEKLFF
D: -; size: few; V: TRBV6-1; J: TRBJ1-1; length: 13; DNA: TGTGCCAGCAGTGTGGGGATAGACACTGAAGCTTTCTTT; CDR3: CASSVGIDTEAFF
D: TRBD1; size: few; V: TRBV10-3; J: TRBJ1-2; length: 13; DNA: TGTGCCGTCGACAGGGGATTAAACTATGGCTACACCTTC; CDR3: CAVDRGLNYGYTF
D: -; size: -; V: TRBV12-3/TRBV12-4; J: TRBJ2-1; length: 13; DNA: TGTGCCAGCAGTCTCCAAGGGGGACTAGAGCAGTTCTTC; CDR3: CASSLQGGLEQFF
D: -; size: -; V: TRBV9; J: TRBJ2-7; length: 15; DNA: TGTGCCAGCAGCGCCCAGGAGGTCCTCGGGTACGAGCAGTACTTC; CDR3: CASSAQEVLGYEQYF
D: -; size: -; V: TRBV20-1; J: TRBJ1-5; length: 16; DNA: TGCAGTGCTAGAGATGGGTCAGGCTATAGCAATCAGCCCCAGCATTTT; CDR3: CSARDGSGYSNQPQHF
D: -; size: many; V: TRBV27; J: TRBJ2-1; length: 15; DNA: TGTGCCAGCAGTTTAGGGTCCAGCGGACACAATGAGCAGTTCTTC; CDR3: CASSLGSSGHNEQFF
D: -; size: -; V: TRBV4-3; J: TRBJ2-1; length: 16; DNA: TGCGCCAGCAGCCAAGGGGCGGCCCCTTCGACGGGTGAGCAGTTCTTC; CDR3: CASSQGAAPSTGEQFF
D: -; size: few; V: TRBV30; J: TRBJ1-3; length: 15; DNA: TGTGCCTGGAAAATTGCCGGGGGCGCTGGAAACACCATATATTTT; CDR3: CAWKIAGGAGNTIYF
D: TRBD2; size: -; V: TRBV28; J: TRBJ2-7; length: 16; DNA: TGTGCCAGCAGCACCAACCGCTTAGCGGGAGGTACCGAGCAGTACTTC; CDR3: CASSTNRLAGGTEQYF
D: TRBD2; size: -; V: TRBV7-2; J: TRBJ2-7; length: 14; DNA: TGTGCCAGCAGCCCTAGCGGAGTAATCTACGAGCAGTACTTC; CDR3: CASSPSGVIYEQYF
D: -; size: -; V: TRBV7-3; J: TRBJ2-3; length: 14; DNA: TGTGCCAGCAGCTCCCCGGACGTATCAGATACGCAGTATTTT; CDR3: CASSSPDVSDTQYF
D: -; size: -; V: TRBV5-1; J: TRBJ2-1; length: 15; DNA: TGCGCCAGCAGCTTGGACGAGGGCCCCTACAATGAGCAGTTCTTC; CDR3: CASSLDEGPYNEQFF
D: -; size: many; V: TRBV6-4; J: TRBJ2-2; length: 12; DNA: TGTGCCAGCAGTGAGGGGAACGGGGAGCTGTTTTTT; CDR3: CASSEGNGELFF